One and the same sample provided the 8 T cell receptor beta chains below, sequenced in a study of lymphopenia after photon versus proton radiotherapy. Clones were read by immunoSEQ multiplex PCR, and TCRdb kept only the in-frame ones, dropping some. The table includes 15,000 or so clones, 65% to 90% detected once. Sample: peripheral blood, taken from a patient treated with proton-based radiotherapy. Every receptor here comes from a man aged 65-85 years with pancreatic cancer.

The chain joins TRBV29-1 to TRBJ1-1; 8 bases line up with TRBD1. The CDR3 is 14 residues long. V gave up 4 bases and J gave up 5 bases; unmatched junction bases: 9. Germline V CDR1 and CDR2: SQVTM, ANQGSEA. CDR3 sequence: CSVGTTGGITEAFF. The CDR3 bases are TGCAGCGTTGGGACCACAGGGGGGATTACTGAAGCTTTCTTT.

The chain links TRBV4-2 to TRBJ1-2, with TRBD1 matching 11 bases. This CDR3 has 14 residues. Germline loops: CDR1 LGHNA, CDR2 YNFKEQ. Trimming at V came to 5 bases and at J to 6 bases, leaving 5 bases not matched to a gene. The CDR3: CASSWDRGYHGYTF. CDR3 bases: TGTGCCAGCAGCTGGGACAGGGGGTACCATGGCTACACCTTC.

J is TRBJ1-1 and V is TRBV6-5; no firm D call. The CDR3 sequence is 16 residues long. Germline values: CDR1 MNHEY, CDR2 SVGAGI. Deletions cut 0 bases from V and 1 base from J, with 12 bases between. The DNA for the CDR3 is TGTGCCAGCAGTTACTCCTCTCTGGCCACGAACACTGAAGCTTTCTTT. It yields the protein CASSYSSLATNTEAFF.

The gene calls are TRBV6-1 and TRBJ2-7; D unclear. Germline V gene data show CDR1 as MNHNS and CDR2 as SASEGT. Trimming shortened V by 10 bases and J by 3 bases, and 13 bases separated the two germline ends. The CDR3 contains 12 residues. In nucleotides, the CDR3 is TGTGCCAACGGAGACGCTCTCTACGAGCAGTACTTC. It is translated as CANGDALYEQYF.

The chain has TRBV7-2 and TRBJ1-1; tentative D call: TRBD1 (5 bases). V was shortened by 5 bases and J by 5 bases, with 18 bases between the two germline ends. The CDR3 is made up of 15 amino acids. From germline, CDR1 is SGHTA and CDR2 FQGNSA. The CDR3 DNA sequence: TGTGCCAGCAGCGGCACGGGGGGGAAGAGGACTGAAGCTTTCTTT. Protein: CASSGTGGKRTEAFF.

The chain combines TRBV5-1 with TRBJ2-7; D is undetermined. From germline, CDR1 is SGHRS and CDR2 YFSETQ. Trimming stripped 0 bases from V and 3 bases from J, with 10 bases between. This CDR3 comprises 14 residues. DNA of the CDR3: TGCGCCAGCAGCTTGGCCGTGGGAAACTACGAGCAGTACTTC. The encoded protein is CASSLAVGNYEQYF.

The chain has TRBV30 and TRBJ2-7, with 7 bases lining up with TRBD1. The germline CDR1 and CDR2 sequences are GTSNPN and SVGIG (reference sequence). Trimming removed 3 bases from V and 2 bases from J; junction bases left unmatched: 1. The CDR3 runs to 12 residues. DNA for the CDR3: TGTGCCTGGAGGGGACAGCCCTACGAGCAGTACTTC. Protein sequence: CAWRGQPYEQYF.

The CDR3 DNA sequence: TGTGCCAGCAGCAGAACAGGGGTTTTGGGTCAGCCCCAGCATTTT. This gives the protein CASSRTGVLGQPQHF. The J gene is TRBJ1-5, the V gene TRBV7-9; TRBD1 matches 7 bases. V trimming: 5 bases; J trimming: 6 bases; junction bases outside the gene matches: 10. The CDR3 is made up of 15 amino acids. Per the germline V gene, CDR1 is SEHNR and CDR2 is FQNEAQ (reference sequence).